The TCR beta chain under discussion was sequenced for a study of T cell clones after liver transplantation (dated by TCRdb to between 2017 and 2020). Context from the whole study: The samples were obtained from ITN030ST, a randomized trial that attempted immunosuppression withdrawal within 2 years after liver transplantation. Donor-reactive T cell clones were identified by TCRbeta sequencing after a pre-transplant mixed lymphocyte reaction and then tracked in post-transplant blood. As an antigen-independent comparator for the donor-reactive sequences, third party-reactive TCRbeta sequences from pre-transplant MLRs were identified as well. Three of the eight recipients were HCV-positive; the others were transplanted for non-autoimmune, non-viral indications. Subjects received no induction therapy and standard immunosuppression until randomization at 12-24 months post-transplant. Tolerance meant complete immunosuppression withdrawal for at least one year without liver enzymes rising beyond twice the upper limit of normal. Blood samples were collected pre-transplant, pre-randomization before withdrawal, and post-randomization after either full withdrawal or failed withdrawal. Of the 8 liver transplant recipients making up the studied cohort, 3 were classified as tolerant and 5 as non-tolerant.

Concerning this clone: The antigen it recognizes is unknown. Base qualities are not recorded, but no much larger clone differs from it by a single base.

High-throughput TCRbeta CDR3 sequencing of frozen genomic DNA was performed by immunoSEQ, with PCR amplification, mapping, bias correction and internal controls included. The authors processed their data as follows. Only productive rearrangements were retained, and each unique TCRbeta sequence was defined by its CDR3 nucleotide sequence together with its V and J gene. A sequence counted as donor-reactive only if the sequence showed at least 5-fold expansion in CFSE-low cells compared with unstimulated pre-transplant cells and had a frequency of at least 0.01%. Per-subject minimum frequency thresholds, based on the lowest-template unstimulated sample, ensured at least 90% detection power. Jensen-Shannon divergence between the top 1000 TCRbeta sequences post-transplant and pre-transplant was used to measure repertoire turnover. Two-sided Fisher's exact tests were used to test for changes in the detection of donor-reactive sequences. TCRdb obtained this table from immuneACCESS and retained in-frame rearrangements with V and J assigned. These tables miss some clones; where compared with another copy, unresolved V genes account for less than half of the shortfall, and the remainder is unexplained. The V and J calls and clone size come from that table; D and trimming were worked out from the DNA. This sample holds about 15,000 clones; roughly 84% were observed only once. Roughly 30% of the sample belongs to the ten largest clones.

Beyond this particular receptor, the publication reports: Low numbers of available donor cells limited the measurable donor-reactive repertoire in two subjects. In most of the 8 subjects, regardless of tolerance or HCV status, circulating donor-reactive CD4 TCRbeta sequences dropped significantly post-transplant. Once repertoire turnover was taken into account, donor-reactive detection showed a significant reduction for CD4 in 7 of 8 subjects and for CD8 in 8 of 8. Because of small, heterogeneous patient numbers and non-standardized post-transplant time points, the conclusions were only preliminary. Since no allograft tissue specimens were available, donor-reactive T cells may have migrated into the graft instead of being deleted. Donor-reactive sequences declined more than third party-reactive ones, suggesting partial antigen-specific deletion unrelated to withdrawal success.

The CDR3 starts with the cysteine, ends with the phenylalanine, and has 16 residues. Only the CDR3 region is kept as DNA, spanning 48 bases read in frame from base 1. The germline V and J ends show losses of 0 bases and 8 bases respectively, and no gene match explains 8 bases of the junction. Sequences LGHNA (CDR1) and YSLEER (CDR2) are obtained from the germline V gene. Unstimulated PBMCs, after thawing, were stained for CD3, CD4 and CD8 and then FACS-sorted into CD3+CD4+ and CD3+CD8+ populations. All 8 studied subjects were randomized to immunosuppression withdrawal. The Qiagen DNeasy Blood and Tissue Kit was used for isolation of genomic DNA.

The input for sequencing was CD8+ T cells from blood, taken around 50 months after liver transplant. The TCR was taken from a human patient who received a liver transplant. After a transplant, certain T cells may trace back to the graft donor. The chain joins TRBV4-3 to TRBJ2-1, and TRBD1 matches 9 of the central bases. CDR3 loop: CASSQERQGGSDEQFF. The sequenced DNA is TGCGCCAGCAGCCAAGAGAGACAGGGGGGATCGGATGAGCAGTTCTTC.